These 24 T cell receptor beta chains were sequenced from one sample in a study of T cell changes during pregnancy in multiple sclerosis. TCRdb keeps only in-frame clones here, not all; method: immunoSEQ multiplex PCR. Here the sample spans some 54,000 clones, roughly 93% being singletons. Material: peripheral blood, obtained after pregnancy. Receptor source: a female donor with multiple sclerosis, enrolled in a pregnancy study.

The chain combines TRBV19 with TRBJ2-1; 10 bases are shared with TRBD2. Germline V gene sequence: CDR1 LNHDA, CDR2 SQIVND (reference sequence). V lost 6 bases to trimming and J lost 7 bases; unmatched junction nucleotides: 0. The CDR3 is 12 amino acids. For the CDR3, the DNA is TGTGCCAGTAGACTAGCGGGAAATGAGCAGTTCTTC. Translation gives CASRLAGNEQFF.

The rearrangement uses TRBV6-5 and TRBJ1-5, with D possibly being TRBD1 (6 bases). CDR1 MNHEY and CDR2 SVGAGI come from the germline V gene. V lost 6 bases to trimming and J lost 3 bases, with 15 bases between them. This CDR3 comprises 15 residues. CDR3 sequence (DNA): TGTGCCAGCAGCCGAGCGGGGGGGCTCAATCAGCCCCAGCATTTT. This encodes CASSRAGGLNQPQHF.

The genes are TRBV7-2 and TRBJ2-7; TRBD2 is a possible D gene (5 bases). Germline CDR1 reads SGHTA; CDR2 reads FQGNSA. This CDR3 spans 14 amino acids. V lost 1 base, J lost 2 bases, and 9 bases lay in between. In nucleotides, the CDR3 is TGTGCCAGCAGCTTAGTAAGGGAGACCTACGAGCAGTACTTC. Protein sequence: CASSLVRETYEQYF.

The gene calls are TRBV7-6 and TRBJ1-3, with TRBD1 matching 7 bases. CDR1 and CDR2 (germline): SGHVS, FNYEAQ. The CDR3 is made up of 14 amino acids. J lost 2 bases, V lost 5 bases, and 3 bases had no gene match. CDR3 sequence: CASSNQGAGNTIYF. The CDR3 nucleotides are TGTGCCAGCAGCAACCAGGGGGCTGGAAACACCATATATTTT.

The rearrangement uses TRBV12-1 and TRBJ1-6; TRBD1 was called by the table and not checked on the DNA. TRBV12-1 is assigned pseudogene status. The CDR3 consists of 14 residues. CDR3 sequence: CASSAQGYNSPLHF. CDR3 in DNA: TGTGCCAGCAGCGCACAGGGGTATAATTCACCCCTCCACTTT.

DNA for the CDR3: TGCGCCAGCAGCCAAGATCTGGGTGGCGGGAGAAGCCAGTACTTC. The encoded protein is CASSQDLGGGRSQYF. The rearrangement links TRBV4-1 to TRBJ2-5, with 7 bases fitting TRBD2. CDR3 length equals 15 residues. The V segment lost 0 bases and the J segment 10 bases; nucleotides outside the gene matches: 11. Germline-derived CDR1 and CDR2 are MGHRA and YSYEKL.

The CDR3 region is CASSLTRGRINEQFF. DNA of the CDR3: TGTGCCAGCAGTTTAACGAGAGGCCGCATCAATGAGCAGTTCTTC. V is TRBV27 and J is TRBJ2-1, with D uncertain. The CDR3 contains 15 residues. Germline V gives CDR1 MNHEY, CDR2 SMNVEV (reference sequence). The V end lost 2 bases, the J end lost 6 bases, and 14 bases lay between the germline ends.

This clone showed up just once. The genes are TRBV6-4 and TRBJ2-7; possibly TRBD1 for D (6 bases). V lost 7 bases, J lost 1 base, and 14 bases lay in between. CDR3 length: 14 residues. Germline CDR1 and CDR2: MRHNA and SNTAGT. This chain's CDR3 is CASTVIGGSYEQYF. CDR3 in DNA: TGTGCCAGCACCGTGATAGGGGGTTCCTACGAGCAGTACTTC.

The chain recombines TRBV9 with TRBJ2-3; weak D call: TRBD1 (6 bases). The CDR3 totals 16 residues. Deletions cut 0 bases from V and 5 bases from J, with 16 bases between. Germline CDR1 and CDR2: SGDLS and YYNGEE. The DNA of the CDR3 is TGTGCCAGCAGCGTAGAACCGGGACAAGCAGGAGATACGCAGTATTTT. It is translated as CASSVEPGQAGDTQYF.

This chain uses TRBV4-3 with TRBJ2-3; TRBD1 is a possible D gene (5 bases). Between the trimmed V and J ends, which lost 0 bases and 2 bases, there was a span of 15 bases. Per germline, CDR1 LGHNA and CDR2 YSLEER. CDR3 size: 17 residues. CDR3 DNA: TGCGCCAGCAGCCAAGATCCCCCAGGGTCTGCCACAGATACGCAGTATTTT. This encodes CASSQDPPGSATDTQYF.

The V gene is TRBV19, the J gene TRBJ2-3, with D perhaps matching TRBD2 (7 bases). The ends were cut back, 3 bases at V and 4 bases at J, with 17 bases in the middle. CDR3 length equals 16 residues. The germline CDR1 and CDR2 sequences are LNHDA and SQIVND (reference sequence). The CDR3 loop is CASSMAGVGGSDTQYF. For the CDR3, the DNA is TGTGCCAGTAGTATGGCGGGAGTAGGGGGGTCAGATACGCAGTATTTT. Filled out from reference TRBV19 and TRBJ2-3, the complete variable domain reads DGGITQSPKYLFRKEGQNVTLSCEQNLNHDAMYWYRQDPGQGLRLIYYSQIVNDFQKGDIAEGYSVSREKKESFPLTVTSAQKNPTAFYLCASSMAGVGGSDTQYFGPGTRLTVL.

V usage is TRBV19 and J usage is TRBJ2-7; 11 bases are a match to TRBD2. J lost 6 bases, V lost 9 bases, and 10 bases had no gene match. The CDR3 totals 14 residues. CDR1 and CDR2 (germline): LNHDA, SQIVND (reference sequence). The CDR3 DNA is TGTGCCAGCAGAGATCTAGCGGGAGGAGGCGAGCAGTACTTC. Translation: CASRDLAGGGEQYF.

As concerns this clone: Other DNA sequences within the sample encode an identical CDR3. The rearrangement links TRBV2 to TRBJ2-7; 13 bases match TRBD2. The germline gives CDR1 SNHLY, CDR2 FYNNEI. CDR3 length equals 15 residues. V shed 3 bases and J 4 bases; nucleotides not matched to a gene: 3. The CDR3, as DNA: TGTGCCAGCAGTGAGAGACTAGCGGGAGGATACGAGCAGTACTTC. Amino acids: CASSERLAGGYEQYF.

This rearrangement joins TRBV5-1 to TRBJ2-5; TRBD2 is a possible D gene (5 bases). The germline V gene has CDR1 SGHRS and CDR2 YFSETQ. The germline V and J ends were trimmed by 0 bases and 5 bases, with 11 bases remaining between them. This CDR3 has 14 amino acids. The CDR3: CASSLDSGLETQYF. CDR3 nucleotides: TGCGCCAGCAGCTTGGATTCGGGATTGGAGACCCAGTACTTC.

CDR3 sequence: CAWSRPGLVGSNEQFF. CDR3 DNA sequence: TGTGCCTGGAGCAGGCCGGGACTAGTGGGAAGCAATGAGCAGTTCTTC. The V and J genes are TRBV30 and TRBJ2-1; 8 bases align to TRBD2. Germline-derived CDR1 and CDR2 are GTSNPN and SVGIG (reference sequence). The CDR3 has 16 residues. V lost 3 bases to trimming and J lost 6 bases; unmatched junction nucleotides: 13.

The rearrangement links TRBV28 to TRBJ1-5; D may be TRBD1 (6 bases). Per the germline V gene, CDR1 is MDHEN and CDR2 is SYDVKM. The CDR3 consists of 15 residues. V was cut by 6 bases and J by 0 bases, with 12 bases left in between. The CDR3 is CASRGGLNSNQPQHF. DNA for the CDR3: TGTGCCAGCAGGGGGGGGCTCAATAGCAATCAGCCCCAGCATTTT.

This rearrangement joins TRBV15 to TRBJ2-3; 7 bases match TRBD1. The CDR3 totals 16 residues. V shed 4 bases and J 2 bases; nucleotides not matched to a gene: 9. Germline V gene sequence: CDR1 LNHNV, CDR2 YYDKDF (reference sequence). CDR3 DNA sequence: TGTGCCACCAGCACGGGACAGCACGAAGCCACAGATACGCAGTATTTT. This sequence encodes CATSTGQHEATDTQYF. Complete variable domain (other parts from reference TRBV15 and TRBJ2-3): DAMVIQNPRYQVTQFGKPVTLSCSQTLNHNVMYWYQQKSSQAPKLLFHYYDKDFNNEADTPDNFQSRRPNTSFCFLDIRSPGLGDTAMYLCATSTGQHEATDTQYFGPGTRLTVL.

The chain links TRBV19 to TRBJ1-1, with D maybe TRBD1 (5 bases). Trimming took 1 base from V and 2 from J, leaving 14 bases between them. This CDR3 spans 16 amino acids. Germline-derived CDR1 and CDR2 are LNHDA and SQIVND (reference sequence). The CDR3 region is CASSIGAGPPNTEAFF. The CDR3 DNA sequence: TGTGCCAGTAGTATAGGAGCGGGACCTCCTAACACTGAAGCTTTCTTT.

On this clone: A junction end diverges from the germline sequence, so it may reflect a read error. The chain uses TRBV16 and TRBJ2-7, with a weak D call TRBD1 (6 bases). CDR1 and CDR2 (germline): KGHSY, FQNENV. This CDR3 is built from 15 residues. The CDR3 region is CASSQSSDSSYEQYF. As DNA, the CDR3 is TGTGCCAGCAGTCAATCTTCGGACAGCTCCTACGAGCAGTACTTC.

In the case of this clone: Relative to the germline gene, one junction end is altered; a read error may explain this. This chain connects TRBV6-6 to TRBJ2-6; 7 nucleotides match TRBD1. Germline V gene lookup returns CDR1 MNHNY and CDR2 SVGAGI (reference sequence). This CDR3 has 15 residues. Here the CDR3 reads CASSYEGAGANVPTF. The CDR3 DNA follows: TGTGCCAGCAGTTACGAGGGGGCTGGGGCCAACGTCCCGACTTTC.

This sequence joins TRBV7-2 and TRBJ2-2; no definite D call. The V gene lost 11 bases and the J gene lost 0 bases, with 10 bases spanning the gap. The CDR3 has 13 residues. CDR1 SGHTA and CDR2 FQGNSA come from the germline V gene. CDR3 residues: CARRTPNTGELFF. The CDR3 nucleotides are TGTGCCCGGAGAACCCCGAACACCGGGGAGCTGTTTTTT.

The chain carries TRBV5-4 and TRBJ2-3; the match to TRBD1 covers 7 bases. The V gene end was trimmed by 1 base and the J gene end by 0 bases; junction bases not matched to a gene: 2. Germline CDR1 reads SGHNT; CDR2 reads YYREEE (reference sequence). The length of the CDR3 is 15 residues. The CDR3 DNA reads TGTGCCAGCAGCTTGACAGGGGAGAGCACAGATACGCAGTATTTT. Translating it yields CASSLTGESTDTQYF.

Concerning this clone: One junction end does not reproduce the germline sequence, and a read error may be involved. For the CDR3, the DNA is TGCAGCCTTGAAATACCGGGACAGGGGCCTTTTGCAACTAATGAAAAACTGTTTTTT. Residues: CSLEIPGQGPFATNEKLFF. The chain carries TRBV29-1 and TRBJ1-4, with TRBD1 identical over 10 bases. The CDR3 has 19 residues. CDR1 is SQVTM and CDR2 is ANQGSEA in the germline V gene.

This chain uses TRBV29-1 with TRBJ1-4; D might be TRBD1 (5 bases). The germline V gene has CDR1 SQVTM and CDR2 ANQGSEA. Trimming removed 4 bases from V and 5 bases from J, with 8 bases in between. This CDR3 is built from 12 residues. DNA of the CDR3: TGCAGCGTTGGGGGCCTGAATGAAAAACTGTTTTTT. Translation: CSVGGLNEKLFF.